This entry is about one T cell receptor beta chain. The CDR3 length is 14 residues. Germline V gene sequence: CDR1 SGHDN, CDR2 FVKESK. The V end lost 3 bases, the J end lost 6 bases, and 14 bases lay between the germline ends. Method: immunoSEQ multiplex PCR; TCRdb's copy keeps in-frame clones and lacks some. The sample lists approximately 150,000 clones, 75% to 95% occurring once. This record comes from a study of T cell responses to AZD1222 COVID-19 vaccine. The chain is built from TRBV14 and TRBJ1-1; D is ambiguous. Specimen: peripheral blood, collected 28 days after the second AZD1222 dose. The clonotype comes from an adult who received the AZD1222 COVID-19 vaccine. The CDR3 DNA reads as TGTGCCAGCAGCCATTTTACAGAGATCTCTGAAGCTTTCTTT. It is translated as CASSHFTEISEAFF.